This TCR beta chain appears in the sequencing data of a study of blood T cell repertoires in COVID-19. About the study: Samples representing acute and convalescent COVID-19 were sourced from the United States, Italy and Spain.

Source study methods: Amplifying reference gene primers gave estimates of nucleated cell counts. Some clones are missing from TCRdb's copy, which holds only in-frame ones; the method was immunoSEQ multiplex PCR. That table furnishes V, J and clone size, whereas the DNA furnished D and trimming. This sample yields about 43,000 clones, of which around 90% are seen a single time; 15% belongs to the top ten. Trimming shortened V by 3 bases and J by 3 bases, and 12 bases separated the two germline ends. Germline CDR1 is MNHNS and CDR2 is SASEGT. The CDR3 length is 16 residues. V usage is TRBV6-1 and J usage is TRBJ1-6, with D possibly TRBD1 on 5 matching bases. Material for sequencing was peripheral blood. This TCR was recovered from a man aged 60 to 69 with active COVID-19. In nucleotides, the CDR3 is TGTGCCAGCAGTGATGCGCTCGGGGGCTATAATTCACCCCTCCACTTT. It encodes CASSDALGGYNSPLHF.